A single count supports the clone carrying this TCR beta chain. The CDR3 sequence is 19 residues long. V shed 0 bases, J shed 0 bases, and the junction held 10 bases outside the gene matches. Looked up from germline, CDR1 is SGHRS and CDR2 is YFSETQ. Measured with immunoSEQ multiplex PCR; TCRdb has only the in-frame clones, and not every one. Seen here are about 79,000 clones, around 90% observed once, and the top ten hold about 0.35%. The data originate from a study of OX40 agonist ivuxolimab in advanced cancers. The sequence was collected from an adult with an advanced solid tumor such as melanoma, head and neck, liver or kidney cancer. Sequences were derived from CD4+ or CD8+ T cells sorted from blood, sampled in a trial of the OX40 agonist ivuxolimab. The V gene is TRBV5-1, the J gene TRBJ2-1; TRBD2 matches at 9 bases. DNA of the CDR3: TGCGCCAGCAGCTTGGCGGTGGCTAGCGGGGCGAGCTCCTACAATGAGCAGTTCTTC. Protein product: CASSLAVASGASSYNEQFF.